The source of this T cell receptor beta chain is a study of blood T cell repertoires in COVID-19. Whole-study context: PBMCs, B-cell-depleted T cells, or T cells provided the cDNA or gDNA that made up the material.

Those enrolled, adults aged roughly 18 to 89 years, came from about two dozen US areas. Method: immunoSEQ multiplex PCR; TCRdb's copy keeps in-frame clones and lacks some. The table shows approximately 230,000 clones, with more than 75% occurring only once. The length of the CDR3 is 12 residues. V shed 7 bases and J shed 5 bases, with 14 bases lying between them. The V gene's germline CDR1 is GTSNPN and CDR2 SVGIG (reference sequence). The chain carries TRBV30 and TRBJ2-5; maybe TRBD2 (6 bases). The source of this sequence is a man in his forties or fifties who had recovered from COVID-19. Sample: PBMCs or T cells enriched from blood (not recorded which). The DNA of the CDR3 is TGTGCCTACCACATCGGGAGTGAGACCCAGTACTTC. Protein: CAYHIGSETQYF. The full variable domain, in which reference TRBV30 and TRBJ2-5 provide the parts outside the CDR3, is SQTIHQWPATLVQPVGSPLSLECTVEGTSNPNLYWYRQAAGRGLQLLFYSVGIGQISSEVPQNLSASRPQDRQFILSSKKLLLSDSGFYLCAYHIGSETQYFGPGTRLLVL.